These 18 T cell receptor beta chains share one sample of origin, sequenced in a study of blood T cell repertoires in COVID-19. Only in-frame clones appear in the TCRdb table, and some are missing; sequencing was by immunoSEQ multiplex PCR. Of a few hundred thousand clones listed, roughly 84% were seen once; the top ten hold approximately 1.5%. Sequencing was carried out using peripheral blood. The origin of the receptors is a woman aged 40 to 50 who had recovered from COVID-19.

The V and J genes are TRBV19 and TRBJ2-3; 12 bases map to TRBD2. V was pared by 5 bases and J by 2 bases, with 5 bases of the junction left unmatched. The CDR3 is 16 residues long. Germline V gene data show CDR1 as LNHDA and CDR2 as SQIVND (reference sequence). As DNA, the CDR3 is TGTGCCAGTAGTGATGGACTAGCGGGGAACACAGATACGCAGTATTTT. Protein sequence: CASSDGLAGNTDTQYF.

The rearrangement links TRBV10-3 to TRBJ2-7, with 7 bases matching TRBD1. Per the germline V gene, CDR1 is ENHRY and CDR2 is SYGVKD. Trimming removed 4 bases from V and 2 bases from J; junction bases left unmatched: 2. This CDR3 is 13 amino acids long. CDR3 in DNA: TGTGCCATCAGTGGGCAGGGGGCCTACGAGCAGTACTTC. Protein: CAISGQGAYEQYF.

J is TRBJ2-6 and V is TRBV6-1, with D perhaps matching TRBD1 (6 bases). This CDR3 has 17 residues. Between the trimmed V and J ends, which lost 4 bases and 0 bases, there was a span of 13 bases. Per the germline V gene, CDR1 is MNHNS and CDR2 is SASEGT. CDR3 protein: CASSGRGTNSGANVLTF. CDR3 in DNA: TGTGCCAGCAGTGGAAGGGGGACCAACTCTGGGGCCAACGTCCTGACTTTC.

The chain uses TRBV14 and TRBJ2-7; no definite D call. Germline V gives CDR1 SGHDN, CDR2 FVKESK. V lost 0 bases and J 5 bases, leaving 32 bases between the germline ends. CDR3 size: 21 residues. DNA of the CDR3: TGTGCCAGCAGCCAAGATGGTTCCGTGTACGACTGGTCTCTTCTCTGGGACGAGCAGTACTTC. Translation: CASSQDGSVYDWSLLWDEQYF.

Of note for this clone: The same CDR3 arises from other DNA sequences in this sample as well. The V and J genes are TRBV5-1 and TRBJ1-6; TRBD1 is a possible D gene (5 bases). CDR1 is SGHRS and CDR2 is YFSETQ in the germline V gene. Trimming took 0 bases from V and 7 from J, leaving 8 bases between them. This CDR3 comprises 14 residues. CDR3 nucleotides: TGCGCCAGCAGCTTGGCTGGGGCAAATTCACCCCTCCACTTT. Translated, it gives CASSLAGANSPLHF.

V usage is TRBV18 and J usage is TRBJ1-1; D gene unclear. Trimming stripped 4 bases from V and 0 bases from J, with 6 bases between. This CDR3 is 13 amino acids long. The germline CDR1 and CDR2 sequences are KGHSH and LQKENI. The CDR3 sequence: CASSRAVNTEAFF. CDR3 DNA sequence: TGTGCCAGCTCACGTGCAGTGAACACTGAAGCTTTCTTT.

This clone has just a few counts. The gene calls are TRBV4-3 and TRBJ2-7, with 7 positions matching TRBD2. The CDR3 extends over 18 amino acids. Per the germline V gene, CDR1 is LGHNA and CDR2 is YSLEER. The junction had 15 bases not matched to a gene; V was cut back by 1 base and J by 3 bases. Written as DNA, the CDR3 is TGCGCCAGCAGCCAAGTGATTATGGGAGGTAGCGGGTTCTACGAGCAGTACTTC. Translated, it gives CASSQVIMGGSGFYEQYF.

This clone was detected ten times or more. This sequence joins TRBV3-1 (or the pseudogene TRBV3-2) and TRBJ2-1; 10 bases align to TRBD2. Germline V gene lookup returns CDR1 LGHDT and CDR2 YNNKEL (reference sequence). V was clipped by 3 bases and J by 5 bases; unmatched bases: 4. CDR3 length equals 15 residues. DNA for the CDR3: TGTGCCAGCAGCCAGCTAGCGGGGGACAACAATGAGCAGTTCTTC. Translating gives CASSQLAGDNNEQFF.

This clone came up once. The chain employs TRBV7-9 and TRBJ2-3; 12 bases align to TRBD2. This CDR3 region has 18 residues. The ends lost 3 bases at V and 0 bases at J; junction bases unmatched: 7. Germline CDR1 reads SEHNR; CDR2 reads FQNEAQ (reference sequence). The CDR3 DNA reads as TGTGCCAGCAGCTTCGGTCTAGCGGGGGGGATAAGCACAGATACGCAGTATTTT. Translated: CASSFGLAGGISTDTQYF.

The V call is TRBV9, the J call TRBJ2-7; TRBD1 matches at 8 bases. The CDR3 totals 15 residues. V gave up 2 bases and J gave up 4 bases; unmatched junction bases: 8. Looked up from germline, CDR1 is SGDLS and CDR2 is YYNGEE. CDR3 sequence reads: CASSVGQGLKYEQYF. CDR3 in DNA: TGTGCCAGCAGCGTCGGACAGGGTTTAAAGTACGAGCAGTACTTC.

This clone was detected only a few times. The V and J genes are TRBV28 and TRBJ1-1; 7 bases map to TRBD1. The J segment lost 5 bases and the V segment lost 8 bases, leaving 8 bases of the junction unmatched. CDR3 size: 13 residues. Germline-derived CDR1 and CDR2 are MDHEN and SYDVKM. CDR3 in DNA: TGTGCCAGCTGTCCGGGACAGTTTACTGAAGCTTTCTTT. Its translation is CASCPGQFTEAFF.

The J gene is TRBJ1-1, the V gene TRBV28, with TRBD1 matching 7 bases. V was clipped by 3 bases and J by 2 bases; unmatched bases: 9. CDR3 length equals 16 residues. The germline V gene has CDR1 MDHEN and CDR2 SYDVKM. This CDR3 reads CASSLGSGGYNTEAFF. Written as DNA, the CDR3 is TGTGCCAGCAGTTTGGGGTCAGGGGGGTATAACACTGAAGCTTTCTTT.

This clone was picked up a small number of times. The rearrangement links TRBV30 to TRBJ1-2; D gene uncertain. Looked up from germline, CDR1 is GTSNPN and CDR2 is SVGIG (reference sequence). The CDR3 runs 13 residues. The V end lost 5 bases, the J end lost 5 bases, and 15 bases lay between the germline ends. CDR3 residues: CAWSRVVKYGYTF. The CDR3 nucleotides are TGTGCCTGGTCCCGCGTAGTGAAGTATGGCTACACCTTC.

The chain joins TRBV24-1 to TRBJ2-7; D may be TRBD1 (6 bases). The V end was cut by 7 bases, the J end by 0 bases, with 9 bases between. In germline, CDR1 is KGHDR, CDR2 SFDVKD. This CDR3 has 13 amino acids. The CDR3 coding sequence is TGTGCCACCAGCCCAGGGGCCTCCTACGAGCAGTACTTC. Its translation: CATSPGASYEQYF.

The gene calls are TRBV19 and TRBJ2-5; TRBD2 is a possible D gene (6 bases). Germline V CDR1 and CDR2: LNHDA, SQIVND (reference sequence). Trimming took 2 bases from V and 2 from J, leaving 9 bases between them. CDR3 size: 14 residues. The CDR3 DNA sequence: TGTGCCAGTAGTATATTGGGGGGACAAGAGACCCAGTACTTC. This encodes CASSILGGQETQYF.

This clone was observed a few times. CDR3 region: CASSEGSGGAFF. In nucleotides, the CDR3 is TGTGCCAGCAGTGAAGGGTCAGGGGGAGCTTTCTTT. The chain joins TRBV25-1 to TRBJ1-1; TRBD1 matches at 7 bases. Germline CDR1 reads MGHDK; CDR2 reads SYGVNS. This CDR3 has 12 residues. Trimming took 2 bases from V and 10 from J; bases not matched to a gene: 4. The variable domain in full, with the rest retrieved from reference TRBV25-1 and TRBJ1-1, is EADIYQTPRYLVIGTGKKITLECSQTMGHDKMYWYQQDPGMELHLIHYSYGVNSTEKGDLSSESTVSRIRTEHFPLTLESARPSHTSQYLCASSEGSGGAFFGQGTRLTVV.

The gene calls are TRBV9 and TRBJ2-2, with 7 bases identical to TRBD1. The junction had 13 bases not matched to a gene; V was cut back by 2 bases and J by 3 bases. The CDR3 contains 18 residues. Germline V CDR1 and CDR2: SGDLS, YYNGEE. CDR3 sequence (DNA): TGTGCCAGCAGCGTGGGCGACAGGGTTATAGGGGACACCGGGGAGCTGTTTTTT. The encoded protein is CASSVGDRVIGDTGELFF.

The chain couples TRBV7-2 to TRBJ2-1, with 8 bases matching TRBD2. The junction had 11 bases not matched to a gene; V was cut back by 3 bases and J by 4 bases. Germline V gene data show CDR1 as SGHTA and CDR2 as FQGNSA. This CDR3 contains 17 residues. CDR3 in DNA: TGTGCCAGCAGCTTGGTTCCCCCCAGCGGGGGATACAATGAGCAGTTCTTC. Translated: CASSLVPPSGGYNEQFF.